The next 8 T cell receptor beta chains were all read from a single sample in a study of shared clonotypes between healthy human individuals. TCRdb keeps only in-frame clones here, not all; method: immunoSEQ multiplex PCR. In the table there are hundreds of thousands of clones, 60% to 75% of which are singletons. Sequenced material: memory CD4+ T cells sorted from blood. Subset given: CD45RA-negative fraction. The receptors here all came from a woman in her 30s in good health.

J is TRBJ2-3 and V is TRBV7-8; TRBD2 aligns across 9 bases. V shed 4 bases and J 4 bases; nucleotides not matched to a gene: 9. Germline V gives CDR1 SGHVS, CDR2 FQNEAQ. CDR3 size: 16 residues. CDR3: CASSYLAGLDPDTQYF. In DNA form, the CDR3 reads TGTGCCAGCAGCTACCTAGCGGGACTAGACCCAGATACGCAGTATTTT.

The chain combines TRBV5-4 with TRBJ2-3; D is perhaps TRBD1 (6 bases). V dropped 0 bases and J dropped 5 bases, with 13 bases sitting between them. The V gene's germline CDR1 is SGHNT and CDR2 YYREEE (reference sequence). The CDR3 extends over 15 amino acids. For the CDR3, the DNA is TGTGCCAGCAGCTTGGCGGGCCTAGGGGGAGATACGCAGTATTTT. Its translation: CASSLAGLGGDTQYF.

This clone was found a few times. Other DNA sequences in the same sample also yield this CDR3. V gene TRBV5-1 combines with J gene TRBJ2-1; TRBD2 aligns across 10 bases. Germline values: CDR1 SGHRS, CDR2 YFSETQ. J lost 3 bases, V lost 4 bases, and 4 bases had no gene match. The CDR3 is 15 amino acids. CDR3 protein: CASSTSSGSYNEQFF. The CDR3 DNA follows: TGCGCCAGCAGCACCTCTAGCGGGAGCTACAATGAGCAGTTCTTC. Complete variable domain (other parts from reference TRBV5-1 and TRBJ2-1): KAGVTQTPRYLIKTRGQQVTLSCSPISGHRSVSWYQQTPGQGLQFLFEYFSETQRNKGNFPGRFSGRQFSNSRSEMNVSTLELGDSALYLCASSTSSGSYNEQFFGPGTRLTVL.

J is TRBJ2-1 and V is TRBV9; possible D gene TRBD1, 6 bases. This CDR3 has 15 amino acids. Germline V gene sequence: CDR1 SGDLS, CDR2 YYNGEE. Trimming stripped 3 bases from V and 4 bases from J, with 14 bases between. CDR3 coding DNA: TGTGCCAGCAGCGCCTTGGGGGCGGATTACAATGAGCAGTTCTTC. Translating gives CASSALGADYNEQFF.

The chain combines TRBV6-5 with TRBJ1-1; 9 bases line up with TRBD1. With V trimmed by 7 bases and J by 5 bases, 5 bases remained unmatched. This CDR3 contains 13 residues. Germline CDR1 and CDR2: MNHEY and SVGAGI. This chain's CDR3 is CASKGQGATEAFF. CDR3 bases: TGTGCCAGCAAGGGACAGGGAGCTACTGAAGCTTTCTTT.

The V and J genes are TRBV2 and TRBJ1-1, with TRBD1 as a possible D gene (5 bases). The CDR3 covers 14 residues. Trimming took 6 bases from V and 7 from J, leaving 18 bases between them. The germline gives CDR1 SNHLY, CDR2 FYNNEI. DNA of the CDR3: TGTGCCAGCAGCTGGGAGGGGTTCCAGGGTGAAGCTTTCTTT. Translation gives CASSWEGFQGEAFF.

This chain uses TRBV2 with TRBJ1-5, with D hard to call. The CDR3 sequence is 14 residues long. With 3 bases removed from V and 0 bases from J, the gap between germline ends came to 6 bases. From germline, CDR1 is SNHLY and CDR2 FYNNEI. In DNA form, the CDR3 reads TGTGCCAGCAGTGACACAAATAGCAATCAGCCCCAGCATTTT. Protein sequence: CASSDTNSNQPQHF.

The CDR3 here is CASRSGGQYNSPLHF. The CDR3 DNA is TGCGCCAGCAGGAGCGGGGGACAGTATAATTCACCCCTCCACTTT. The rearrangement links TRBV10-2 to TRBJ1-6; 7 bases agree with TRBD1. Trimming cost V 6 bases and J 4 bases; bases outside gene matches: 6. This CDR3 has 15 amino acids. Germline V gene sequence: CDR1 WSHSY, CDR2 SAAADI.